Shown below are 2 T cell receptor beta chains from a single sample sequenced in a study of blood T cell repertoires in COVID-19. Data came from immunoSEQ multiplex PCR; TCRdb stores just in-frame clones and leaves some out. Counted here are tens of thousands of clones, 88% occurring once; the ten biggest clones make up about 8.5%. Sequencing was done on a sample of peripheral blood. Receptors were obtained from a man in his 60s with active COVID-19.

This chain connects TRBV19 to TRBJ1-1; TRBD1 matches at 12 bases. With V trimmed by 3 bases and J by 1 base, 6 bases remained unmatched. Germline V gene data show CDR1 as LNHDA and CDR2 as SQIVND (reference sequence). The CDR3 covers 17 residues. The CDR3 is CASSMGQGARKNTEAFF. The CDR3 DNA is TGTGCCAGTAGTATGGGACAGGGGGCGCGTAAGAACACTGAAGCTTTCTTT.

This chain uses TRBV7-2 with TRBJ2-3; 10 bases line up with TRBD2. Germline values: CDR1 SGHTA, CDR2 FQGNSA. There are 16 residues in the CDR3. V was clipped by 5 bases and J by 6 bases; unmatched bases: 11. CDR3 nucleotides: TGTGCCAGCAGCCGGGGACTAGCGCTAGGAGGGGATACGCAGTATTTT. Protein: CASSRGLALGGDTQYF.